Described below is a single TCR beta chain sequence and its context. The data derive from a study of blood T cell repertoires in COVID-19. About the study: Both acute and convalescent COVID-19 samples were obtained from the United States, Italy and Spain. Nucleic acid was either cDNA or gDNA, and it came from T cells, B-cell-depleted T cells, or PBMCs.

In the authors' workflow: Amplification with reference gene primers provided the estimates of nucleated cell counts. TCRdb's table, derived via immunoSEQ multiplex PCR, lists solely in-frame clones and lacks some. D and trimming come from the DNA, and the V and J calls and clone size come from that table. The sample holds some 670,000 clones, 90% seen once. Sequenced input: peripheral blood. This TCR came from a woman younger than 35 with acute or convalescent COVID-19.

The CDR3 protein is CASRAGGYNEQFF. The CDR3 DNA is TGTGCCAGCAGGGCCGGGGGATACAATGAGCAGTTCTTC. The chain joins TRBV2 to TRBJ2-1, with D maybe TRBD2 (6 bases). The CDR3 totals 13 residues. Germline V gene sequence: CDR1 SNHLY, CDR2 FYNNEI. Trimming shortened V by 6 bases and J by 4 bases, and 10 bases separated the two germline ends.